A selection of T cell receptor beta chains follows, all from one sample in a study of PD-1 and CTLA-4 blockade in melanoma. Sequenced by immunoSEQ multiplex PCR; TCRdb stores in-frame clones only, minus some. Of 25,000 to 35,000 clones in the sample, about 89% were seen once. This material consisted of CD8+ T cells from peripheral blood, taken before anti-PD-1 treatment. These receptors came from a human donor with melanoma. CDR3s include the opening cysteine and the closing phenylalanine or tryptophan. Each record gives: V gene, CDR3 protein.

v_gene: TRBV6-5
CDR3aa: CASSYRQGGNEKLFF

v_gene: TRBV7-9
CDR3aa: CASSLGPDTEAFF

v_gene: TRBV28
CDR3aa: CASSLEESEPQHF

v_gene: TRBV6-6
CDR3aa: CASSRDRGREDTQYF

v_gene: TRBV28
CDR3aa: CASRTSSYNSPLHF

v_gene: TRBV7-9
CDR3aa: CASSLAPVGPANYGYTF

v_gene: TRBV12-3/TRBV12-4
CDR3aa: CASSPTGGEAFF

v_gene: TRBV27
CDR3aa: CASSPLVVRAEQYF

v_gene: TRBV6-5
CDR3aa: CASSLFGGEDTQYF

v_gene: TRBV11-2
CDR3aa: CASSLEMGLQGNTGELFF

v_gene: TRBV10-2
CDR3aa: CASSESVGGIETGELFF

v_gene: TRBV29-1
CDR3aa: CSALVGSQPQHF

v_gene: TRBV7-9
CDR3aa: CASSLRRDNEQFF

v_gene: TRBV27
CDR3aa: CASSRMIRGTHIQETQYF

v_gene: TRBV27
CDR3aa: CASSSRRNSYEQYF

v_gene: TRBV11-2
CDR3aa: CASSFFHMNTEAFF

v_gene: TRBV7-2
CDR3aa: CASSHGTGGYNEQFF

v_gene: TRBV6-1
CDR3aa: CASSEGVGDTEAFF

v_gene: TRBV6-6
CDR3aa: CASIRDSSYEQYF

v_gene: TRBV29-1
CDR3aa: CSASGTEAFF

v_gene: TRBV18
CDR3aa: CASSPQDDAGNTIYF

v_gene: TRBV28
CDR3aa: CASSFLRGYGYTF

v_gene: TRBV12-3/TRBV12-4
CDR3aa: CASSQDRVEKLFF

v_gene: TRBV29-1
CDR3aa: CSASGEGNIFF